The clone carrying this T cell receptor (beta chain) was counted a few times. The CDR3 extends over 15 amino acids. Trimming removed 0 bases at V and 2 bases at J, with 10 bases between. The germline CDR1 and CDR2 sequences are SGDLS and YYNGEE. This sample stems from a study of PD-L1 blockade in urothelial cancer. The wider study: At 3 weeks after treatment start (second dose) and again at 6 weeks, blood was analyzed. Blood-derived samples held a median roughly 150,000 T cells.

The table came from immunoSEQ multiplex PCR; TCRdb's copy has only in-frame clones and leaves some out. The sample shows about 32,000 clones, about 89% of them seen only once. Sequenced here: PBMCs, sampled around atezolizumab (anti-PD-L1) treatment. This TCR came from a man between 50 and 59 years old with urothelial cancer. The rearrangement links TRBV9 to TRBJ2-3; D gene uncertain. In DNA form, the CDR3 reads TGTGCCAGCAGCGTAGGGGCAGGCCCCACAGATACGCAGTATTTT. As protein: CASSVGAGPTDTQYF.